This T cell receptor (beta chain) is drawn from a study of CD8 T cells in ankylosing spondylitis. Study-wide points: Disease-linked clones had a CD8+ phenotype and relatively low frequency in peripheral blood. Prior literature has documented some motif variants in synovial fluid and blood from reactive arthritis. Matched ankylosing spondylitis synovial fluid reportedly showed significant enrichment of disease-linked clones.

This clonotype was observed many times. No antigen is known for it. This CDR3 comprises 15 residues. CDR1 is SGHTA and CDR2 is FQGTGA in the germline V gene. V dropped 0 bases and J dropped 2 bases, with 9 bases sitting between them. As the method for making TCR beta libraries, quantitative 5'-RACE with molecular barcodes was used. TCRdb called the 5' RACE reads again in MiXCR, with one record for every CDR3 protein. The data show 200,000 to 250,000 distinct CDR3 sequences, with more than 25% seen just once and more than 6.5% held by the top ten. The V call is TRBV7-3, the J call TRBJ2-3; the D gene is possibly TRBD2 (6 bases). This receptor was identified in a male donor with ankylosing spondylitis or in good health (not recorded which). Sequenced input: blood, either unsorted or a sorted T cell fraction (not recorded which). The CDR3 DNA sequence: TGTGCCAGCAGCTTAACGTGGCGGGACACAGATACGCAGTATTTT. Translated: CASSLTWRDTDTQYF.